This paragraph reports one T cell receptor (beta chain). This record comes from a study of CD8+CD57+ T cells in acquired aplastic anemia. Profiling of TCR beta VDJ combinations and CDR3 sequences used genomic DNA as template. Each CDR3 protein gets one entry after TCRdb re-called the reads with MiXCR. The sample yields 450,000 to 600,000 distinct CDR3 sequences, around 30% seen once. It was patients with CD8+CD57+ cell expansion by flow cytometry who were chosen for sequencing. The trim removed 7 bases at V and 4 bases at J, leaving 7 bases unmatched. Germline-derived CDR1 and CDR2 are SGDLS and YYNGEE. The CDR3 spans 15 residues.

This TCR was sampled from a human donor with aplastic anemia. The rearrangement links TRBV9 to TRBJ2-3; 12 bases match TRBD2. The sequenced sample was sorted CD4+, CD8+, or CD8+CD57+ T cells (not recorded which) from PBMCs. Written as DNA, the CDR3 is TGTGCCAGCGGAACTAGCGGGGGGCAACCAGATACGCAGTATTTT. Amino acid sequence: CASGTSGGQPDTQYF.